The subject of this entry is one T cell receptor beta chain. The cohort comprised adults aged roughly 18 to 95 years residing in approximately 25 US areas. Cohorts were based on clinical histories the participants reported. This sample is drawn from a study of blood T cell repertoires in COVID-19. Overall study context: T cells, B-cell-depleted T cells, or PBMCs supplied cDNA or gDNA.

Using immunoSEQ multiplex PCR, the repertoire was profiled, and TCRdb retains in-frame clones only, with some absent. Among hundreds of thousands of clones listed, around 84% were seen once. The CDR3 covers 14 residues. Trimming removed 4 bases from V and 10 bases from J, with 16 bases in between. Germline V gene lookup returns CDR1 SNHLY and CDR2 FYNNEI. The rearrangement links TRBV2 to TRBJ1-4; tentative D call: TRBD1 (6 bases). The receptor's source is a man between 25 and 39 years old with acute COVID-19. Sequenced: PBMCs or T cells enriched from blood (not recorded which). CDR3 in amino acids: CASSADSNNRKLFF. The CDR3 region has the DNA TGTGCCAGCAGTGCGGACAGCAATAACCGAAAACTGTTTTTT.